The 7 T cell receptor beta chains listed next were all sequenced from one sample in a study of glioma-infiltrating T cells. TCR alpha and beta CDR3 regions were amplified from RNA using iRepertoire nested multiplex PCR. Each CDR3 protein is one row after TCRdb ran MiXCR on the multiplex PCR reads. Of approximately 11,000 distinct CDR3 sequences listed, more than 25% were seen once; the top ten hold around 40%. Sequencing used glioma tissue, nonneoplastic brain tissue, or PBMCs (not recorded which). All receptors derive from a human donor with low-grade glioma or glioblastoma, undergoing nonglioma brain surgery, or in good health (not recorded which).

This clonotype was seen more than once but under ten times. The V gene is TRBV7-2, the J gene TRBJ1-3; TRBD1 agrees at 7 bases. CDR1 SGHTA and CDR2 FQGNSA come from the germline V gene. Trimming took 8 bases from V and 2 from J; bases not matched to a gene: 9. The CDR3 length is 15 residues. The CDR3: CASSGDRQAGNTIYF. CDR3 nucleotides: TGTGCCAGCTCTGGGGACAGACAGGCTGGAAACACCATATATTTT.

This clonotype counts as medium-sized. The chain joins TRBV6-1 to TRBJ2-3; D is uncertain. The CDR3 loop spans 14 amino acids. The germline V gene has CDR1 MNHNS and CDR2 SASEGT. V was trimmed by 6 bases and J by 2 bases, leaving 12 bases between them. The CDR3 region has the DNA TGTGCCAGCAGGCTTGAGGAGTACACAGATACGCAGTATTTT. This codes for CASRLEEYTDTQYF.

This chain connects TRBV12-3 or TRBV12-4 to TRBJ2-7; D remains unclear. The CDR3 consists of 15 residues. With 1 base removed from V and 2 bases from J, the gap between germline ends came to 12 bases. In DNA, the CDR3 is TGTGCCAGCAGTTTAGGGTTGCTGGGTCCCTACGAGCAGTACTTC. This gives the protein CASSLGLLGPYEQYF.

This chain links TRBV10-3 with TRBJ1-4; D not certain. Germline CDR1 reads ENHRY; CDR2 reads SYGVKD. The ends were cut back, 4 bases at V and 0 bases at J, with 6 bases in the middle. The CDR3 is 14 residues long. The CDR3 is CAISATATNEKLFF. As DNA, the CDR3 is TGTGCCATCAGTGCCACTGCAACTAATGAAAAACTGTTTTTT.

The table lists this clonotype with many counts. The V and J genes are TRBV7-9 and TRBJ1-2; perhaps TRBD1 as D (5 bases). The CDR3 is 15 residues long. Per the germline V gene, CDR1 is SEHNR and CDR2 is FQNEAQ (reference sequence). The V end lost 5 bases, the J end lost 4 bases, and 17 bases lay between the germline ends. This chain's CDR3 is CASSPPGGLPYGYTF. The DNA for the CDR3 is TGTGCCAGCAGCCCTCCTGGGGGACTCCCCTATGGCTACACCTTC.

A few counts support this clonotype. The chain has TRBV7-2 and TRBJ2-3; 10 nucleotides line up with TRBD2. J gave up 3 bases and V 1 base, and 1 base lay outside the gene matches. Germline lookup yields CDR1 SGHTA and CDR2 FQGNSA. The CDR3 loop spans 15 amino acids. Here the CDR3 reads CASSLVGLATDTQYF. In DNA, the CDR3 is TGTGCCAGCAGCTTAGTGGGACTAGCGACAGATACGCAGTATTTT.

There are many counts of this clonotype. The chain couples TRBV3-1 to TRBJ2-3, with D uncertain. Per germline, CDR1 LGHDT and CDR2 YNNKEL (reference sequence). V lost 0 bases and J 3 bases, leaving 4 bases between the germline ends. CDR3 length: 13 residues. CDR3 coding DNA: TGTGCCAGCAGCCAAGATACAACAGATACGCAGTATTTT. Its translation is CASSQDTTDTQYF.